What follows are 9 T cell receptor beta chains derived from one specimen sequenced in a study of control samples from healthy donors and cancer patients (dated by TCRdb to the early 2020s). Library generation was performed with the immunoSEQ multiplex PCR assay. Held by TCRdb, this immuneACCESS table contains in-frame sequences only and omits some clones. Under half of the omission traces to an unresolved V gene where checked; the cause of the rest is unknown. This sample is represented by about 130,000 clones; 75% to 95% of them were singletons. The ten largest clones add up to about 2.7% of the sample. The sample was blood. The receptors were gathered from a man aged 40-50 years in good health.

The genes are TRBV7-8 and TRBJ2-3; 11 bases match TRBD2. From germline, CDR1 is SGHVS and CDR2 FQNEAQ. The CDR3 consists of 16 residues. Trimming cost V 6 bases and J 2 bases; bases outside gene matches: 7. CDR3 nucleotide sequence: TGTGCCAGCAGGGAACTAGCGGGGGCCGACACAGATACGCAGTATTTT. Translating it yields CASRELAGADTDTQYF.

V usage is TRBV15 and J usage is TRBJ1-5, with D perhaps TRBD1 (6 bases). Germline loops: CDR1 LNHNV, CDR2 YYDKDF (reference sequence). The germline V and J ends were trimmed by 3 bases and 8 bases, with 17 bases remaining between them. This CDR3 is built from 15 residues. CDR3 in DNA: TGTGCCACCAGCAGCCTCTACGGGGGCGGGAAGCCCCAGCATTTT. Protein: CATSSLYGGGKPQHF.

This chain joins TRBV12-5 and TRBJ2-1; the D gene could be TRBD1 or TRBD2 (5 bases each). Trimming pared 6 bases from V and 5 bases from J, leaving 14 bases between. The CDR3 runs 14 residues. Germline V lookup: CDR1 LGHNT, CDR2 FRNRAP. The CDR3 here is CASGWGWVDNEQFF. CDR3 coding DNA: TGTGCTAGTGGCTGGGGGTGGGTGGACAATGAGCAGTTCTTC.

V usage is TRBV5-1 and J usage is TRBJ1-1, with 7 bases lining up with TRBD1. With 6 bases clipped from V and 0 bases from J, the junction kept 8 bases outside the gene matches. Germline values: CDR1 SGHRS, CDR2 YFSETQ. This CDR3 is 15 amino acids long. CDR3 sequence (DNA): TGCGCCAGCACCCAGGACAGGACATTGAACACTGAAGCTTTCTTT. It yields the protein CASTQDRTLNTEAFF.

Only one count was recorded for this clone. The chain uses TRBV7-9 and TRBJ1-1; D uncertain. The V and J ends lost 2 bases and 2 bases respectively, with 6 bases between them. CDR1 SEHNR and CDR2 FQNEAQ come from the germline V gene (reference sequence). CDR3 length: 13 amino acids. The CDR3 region has the DNA TGTGCCAGCAGCTTATTCGGTAACACTGAAGCTTTCTTT. Its translation: CASSLFGNTEAFF.

The rearrangement uses TRBV6-6 and TRBJ2-5, with 8 nucleotides matching TRBD2. The CDR3 covers 12 residues. Germline V CDR1 and CDR2: MNHNY, SVGAGI (reference sequence). The CDR3 sequence is CVVSRGESTQYF. The CDR3 nucleotides read TGTGTCGTCTCGCGGGGGGAAAGCACCCAGTACTTC.

V usage is TRBV20-1 and J usage is TRBJ1-3; D possibly corresponds to TRBD1 (5 bases). Germline V gene data show CDR1 as DFQATT and CDR2 as SNEGSKA (reference sequence). The CDR3 runs to 14 residues. V lost 3 bases to trimming and J lost 6 bases, with 15 bases between them. The CDR3 protein is CSASPGTSENTIYF. The CDR3 DNA reads as TGCAGTGCTAGTCCCGGGACTTCAGAAAACACCATATATTTT.

This rearrangement joins TRBV7-9 to TRBJ1-6, with unresolved D. V was trimmed by 1 base and J by 13 bases, leaving 5 bases between them. The germline gives CDR1 SEHNR, CDR2 FQNEAQ (reference sequence). The CDR3 consists of 11 residues. CDR3 nucleotides: TGTGCCAGCAGCTTAGTAGGCCCCCTCCACTTT. It yields the protein CASSLVGPLHF.

The chain uses TRBV9 and TRBJ2-1; unclear D gene. The CDR3 has 16 amino acids. Trimming removed 0 bases from V and 2 bases from J, with 12 bases in between. Germline lookup yields CDR1 SGDLS and CDR2 YYNGEE. CDR3 protein: CASSVAPDSTYNEQFF. The CDR3 DNA reads as TGTGCCAGCAGCGTAGCTCCGGATTCGACCTACAATGAGCAGTTCTTC.